Listed below are T cell receptor beta chains from one sample, sequenced in a study of Graves' ophthalmopathy and Graves' hyperthyroidism. TCRdb called the multiplex PCR reads again in MiXCR, with one record for every CDR3 protein. The table records around 670,000 distinct CDR3 sequences, around 40% of them present only once. The sequenced sample consisted of peripheral blood. Every receptor here comes from an adult man with Graves' ophthalmopathy. Both conserved end residues are part of each CDR3. Fields, in order: V gene, J gene, clone size, D gene, CDR3 protein, CDR3 DNA. D genes are given only for firm matches. Size values are once, few and many counts, or a class for expanded clones, and some rows have none.

v_call: TRBV20-1; j_call: TRBJ2-5; clone_size: few; d_call: TRBD1; cdr3_aa: CSAPGQTISFQETQYF; cdr3_nt: TGCAGTGCCCCGGGACAGACGATAAGCTTCCAAGAGACCCAGTACTTC
v_call: TRBV7-2; j_call: TRBJ2-5; clone_size: few; d_call: -; cdr3_aa: CASSLVQGGQTQYF; cdr3_nt: TGTGCCAGCAGCTTAGTACAGGGAGGACAGACCCAGTACTTC
v_call: TRBV10-3; j_call: TRBJ1-2; clone_size: -; d_call: -; cdr3_aa: CASSPRPGHNYGYTF; cdr3_nt: TGTGCCAGCAGTCCCCGCCCGGGACATAACTATGGCTACACCTTC
v_call: TRBV7-9; j_call: TRBJ2-7; clone_size: few; d_call: -; cdr3_aa: CASSQLDGGHEQYF; cdr3_nt: TGCGCCAGCAGCCAGTTAGACGGGGGCCACGAGCAGTACTTC
v_call: TRBV10-1; j_call: TRBJ2-3; clone_size: -; d_call: TRBD2; cdr3_aa: CASSPLRAGGTDTQYF; cdr3_nt: TGCGCCAGCTCCCCCCTCAGGGCGGGAGGCACAGATACGCAGTATTTT
v_call: TRBV7-2; j_call: TRBJ2-6; clone_size: -; d_call: TRBD1; cdr3_aa: CASSLWGQGPTRANVLTF; cdr3_nt: TGTGCCAGCAGCTTATGGGGACAGGGTCCCACTCGGGCCAACGTCCTGACTTTC
v_call: TRBV10-3; j_call: TRBJ2-5; clone_size: -; d_call: -; cdr3_aa: CASRTPQGTKETQYF; cdr3_nt: TGTGCCAGCAGGACTCCTCAGGGTACCAAAGAGACCCAGTACTTC
v_call: TRBV7-4; j_call: TRBJ2-7; clone_size: -; d_call: -; cdr3_aa: CASSNSHRLTEGWGQYF; cdr3_nt: TGTGCCAGCAGCAATAGCCATCGGCTTACGGAGGGATGGGGGCAGTACTTC
v_call: TRBV12-3/TRBV12-4; j_call: TRBJ2-6; clone_size: -; d_call: -; cdr3_aa: CASSRRDGANVLTF; cdr3_nt: TGTGCCAGCAGCCGACGGGACGGGGCCAACGTCCTGACTTTC
v_call: TRBV2; j_call: TRBJ2-7; clone_size: few; d_call: -; cdr3_aa: CASSDQANYEQYF; cdr3_nt: TGTGCCAGCAGTGACCAGGCGAACTACGAGCAGTACTTC
v_call: TRBV7-8; j_call: TRBJ1-5; clone_size: -; d_call: -; cdr3_aa: CASTDNSNQPQHF; cdr3_nt: TGTGCCAGCACTGATAATAGCAATCAGCCCCAGCATTTT
v_call: TRBV7-9; j_call: TRBJ1-4; clone_size: -; d_call: -; cdr3_aa: CASSRGGIGEKLFF; cdr3_nt: TGTGCCAGCAGCCGAGGGGGGATTGGCGAAAAACTGTTTTTT
v_call: TRBV7-2; j_call: TRBJ2-7; clone_size: -; d_call: -; cdr3_aa: CASSPGGREPYEQYF; cdr3_nt: TGTGCCAGCAGCCCCGGGGGCCGGGAGCCCTACGAGCAGTACTTC
v_call: TRBV29-1; j_call: TRBJ1-1; clone_size: many; d_call: -; cdr3_aa: CSAGRGNTEAFF; cdr3_nt: TGCAGCGCGGGCAGGGGAAACACTGAAGCTTTCTTT
v_call: TRBV7-2; j_call: TRBJ1-5; clone_size: many; d_call: -; cdr3_aa: CASCTDGNQPQHF; cdr3_nt: TGTGCCAGCTGCACGGACGGCAATCAGCCCCAGCATTTT
v_call: TRBV29-1; j_call: TRBJ1-5; clone_size: -; d_call: -; cdr3_aa: CSQRQSNQPQHF; cdr3_nt: TGCAGCCAGAGACAGTCTAATCAGCCCCAGCATTTT
v_call: TRBV7-2; j_call: TRBJ2-7; clone_size: many; d_call: TRBD1; cdr3_aa: CASTDRGTYEQYF; cdr3_nt: TGTGCCAGCACGGACAGGGGTACCTACGAGCAGTACTTC
v_call: TRBV5-1; j_call: TRBJ1-1; clone_size: few; d_call: -; cdr3_aa: CASRRDRYTEAFF; cdr3_nt: TGCGCCAGCAGGCGCGACAGGTACACTGAAGCTTTCTTT
v_call: TRBV20-1; j_call: TRBJ2-7; clone_size: once; d_call: TRBD1; cdr3_aa: CSASLSGTGSYEQYF; cdr3_nt: TGCAGTGCTAGTTTAAGCGGGACAGGGTCCTACGAGCAGTACTTC
v_call: TRBV6-6; j_call: TRBJ2-7; clone_size: few; d_call: -; cdr3_aa: CASSEGRYEQYF; cdr3_nt: TGTGCCAGCAGTGAGGGTAGATACGAGCAGTACTTC
v_call: TRBV7-2; j_call: TRBJ2-6; clone_size: -; d_call: TRBD2; cdr3_aa: CASSPALAGAYVLTF; cdr3_nt: TGTGCCAGCAGCCCAGCACTAGCGGGAGCCTACGTCCTGACTTTC
v_call: TRBV19; j_call: TRBJ1-1; clone_size: -; d_call: -; cdr3_aa: CASTRADTEAFF; cdr3_nt: TGTGCCAGTACTCGTGCCGACACTGAAGCTTTCTTT
v_call: TRBV2; j_call: TRBJ1-5; clone_size: many; d_call: -; cdr3_aa: CASGGRARKAQPQHF; cdr3_nt: TGTGCCAGCGGGGGTCGGGCTCGGAAAGCTCAGCCCCAGCATTTT
v_call: TRBV7-2; j_call: TRBJ1-6; clone_size: -; d_call: -; cdr3_aa: CASSLGWEVTMNSPLHF; cdr3_nt: TGTGCCAGCAGCTTAGGTTGGGAGGTTACGATGAATTCACCCCTCCACTTT
v_call: TRBV6-2/TRBV6-3; j_call: TRBJ1-2; clone_size: -; d_call: -; cdr3_aa: CASSYWTDHGYTF; cdr3_nt: TGTGCCAGCAGTTACTGGACAGACCATGGCTACACCTTC
v_call: TRBV7-3; j_call: TRBJ2-7; clone_size: -; d_call: TRBD2; cdr3_aa: CASSSAGGAEQYF; cdr3_nt: TGTGCCAGCAGCTCGGCGGGGGGCGCCGAGCAGTACTTC
v_call: TRBV7-6; j_call: TRBJ1-2; clone_size: many; d_call: TRBD1; cdr3_aa: CASSLETGDGYTF; cdr3_nt: TGTGCCAGCAGCTTGGAAACAGGGGATGGCTACACCTTC
v_call: TRBV29-1; j_call: TRBJ2-5; clone_size: once; d_call: TRBD2; cdr3_aa: CSVGAGGETQYF; cdr3_nt: TGCAGCGTTGGGGCGGGAGGGGAGACCCAGTACTTC
v_call: TRBV6-5; j_call: TRBJ1-2; clone_size: few; d_call: TRBD1; cdr3_aa: CASRLTGGDYGYTF; cdr3_nt: TGTGCCAGCAGATTAACAGGGGGGGACTATGGCTACACCTTC
v_call: TRBV7-3; j_call: TRBJ2-7; clone_size: few; d_call: -; cdr3_aa: CASSLAQEGEQYF; cdr3_nt: TGTGCCAGCAGCTTAGCCCAAGAGGGCGAGCAGTACTTC
v_call: TRBV7-9; j_call: TRBJ1-2; clone_size: many; d_call: -; cdr3_aa: CASTVRGGDYGYTF; cdr3_nt: TGTGCCAGCACAGTAAGGGGTGGCGACTATGGCTACACCTTC
v_call: TRBV5-4; j_call: TRBJ1-1; clone_size: -; d_call: TRBD1; cdr3_aa: CASSFGGQGEMGTEAFF; cdr3_nt: TGTGCCAGCAGCTTTGGGGGACAGGGGGAGATGGGCACTGAAGCTTTCTTT
v_call: TRBV2; j_call: TRBJ1-5; clone_size: many; d_call: TRBD1; cdr3_aa: CASTWDRDYQPQHF; cdr3_nt: TGTGCCAGCACATGGGACAGGGATTATCAGCCCCAGCATTTT
v_call: TRBV2; j_call: TRBJ1-6; clone_size: -; d_call: TRBD1; cdr3_aa: CASSRNRDSNSPLHF; cdr3_nt: TGTGCCAGCAGCCGAAACCGGGACAGCAATTCACCCCTCCACTTT
v_call: TRBV2; j_call: TRBJ1-5; clone_size: many; d_call: TRBD1; cdr3_aa: CASSDRGGRYQPQHF; cdr3_nt: TGTGCCAGCAGTGACAGGGGGGGAAGATATCAGCCCCAGCATTTT
v_call: TRBV19; j_call: TRBJ1-2; clone_size: -; d_call: -; cdr3_aa: CASSMGLDYGYTF; cdr3_nt: TGTGCCAGTAGCATGGGTCTGGACTATGGCTACACCTTC
v_call: TRBV5-1; j_call: TRBJ2-5; clone_size: -; d_call: -; cdr3_aa: CASSLARAPLLARQETQYF; cdr3_nt: TGCGCCAGCAGCTTGGCCAGGGCTCCCCTACTCGCCCGACAAGAGACCCAGTACTTC
v_call: TRBV2; j_call: TRBJ2-7; clone_size: few; d_call: -; cdr3_aa: CASRSKDPREQYF; cdr3_nt: TGTGCCAGCAGGTCTAAGGACCCGAGGGAGCAGTACTTC
v_call: TRBV19; j_call: TRBJ1-5; clone_size: many; d_call: -; cdr3_aa: CASSPRDQPQHF; cdr3_nt: TGTGCCAGTAGTCCTCGAGATCAGCCCCAGCATTTT
v_call: TRBV4-3; j_call: TRBJ1-2; clone_size: -; d_call: -; cdr3_aa: CASSQVFSGAGGYTF; cdr3_nt: TGCGCCAGCAGCCAAGTATTCTCAGGCGCTGGAGGCTACACCTTC
v_call: TRBV15; j_call: TRBJ1-5; clone_size: many; d_call: TRBD1; cdr3_aa: CATNDRGNQPQHF; cdr3_nt: TGTGCCACCAACGACAGGGGGAATCAGCCCCAGCATTTT
v_call: TRBV7-4; j_call: TRBJ2-5; clone_size: -; d_call: -; cdr3_aa: CASSLGALPQYF; cdr3_nt: TGTGCCAGCAGCCTGGGGGCGCTGCCCCAGTACTTC
v_call: TRBV24-1; j_call: TRBJ1-4; clone_size: many; d_call: -; cdr3_aa: CARDGDEKLFF; cdr3_nt: TGTGCTCGGGACGGAGATGAAAAACTGTTTTTT
v_call: TRBV15; j_call: TRBJ1-1; clone_size: -; d_call: -; cdr3_aa: CATSSYRDMNTEAFF; cdr3_nt: TGTGCCACCAGCAGTTACAGGGACATGAACACTGAAGCTTTCTTT
v_call: TRBV15; j_call: TRBJ1-5; clone_size: -; d_call: TRBD1; cdr3_aa: CATSSDREGMSNQPQHF; cdr3_nt: TGTGCCACCAGCAGCGACAGGGAGGGTATGAGCAATCAGCCCCAGCATTTT
v_call: TRBV10-3; j_call: TRBJ1-2; clone_size: few; d_call: -; cdr3_aa: CASSAAGALGLGYTF; cdr3_nt: TGTGCCAGCAGTGCGGCAGGGGCATTAGGACTTGGCTACACCTTC
v_call: TRBV9; j_call: TRBJ1-1; clone_size: once; d_call: TRBD1; cdr3_aa: CASSVRQGSAWTREAFF; cdr3_nt: TGTGCCAGCAGCGTACGACAGGGGTCGGCGTGGACTAGGGAAGCTTTCTTT